The 25 T cell receptor beta chains presented below share a single source sample, sequenced in a study. TCRdb keeps only in-frame clones here, not all; method: immunoSEQ multiplex PCR. The sample consists of approximately 70,000 clones, about 93% of them appearing once. The sample was PBMCs. Source of these receptors: a man aged 35 to 55 with rheumatoid arthritis.

V is TRBV12-5 and J is TRBJ2-5; weak D call: TRBD2 (7 bases). Germline V gene lookup returns CDR1 LGHNT and CDR2 FRNRAP. Trimming cost V 5 bases and J 2 bases, with 12 bases left between them. The length of the CDR3 is 14 residues. The CDR3 is CASGLGGAQETQYF. The CDR3, as DNA: TGTGCTAGTGGTCTGGGGGGGGCACAAGAGACCCAGTACTTC.

The V and J genes are TRBV27 and TRBJ2-7; TRBD2 agrees at 10 bases. V trimming: 8 bases; J trimming: 2 bases; junction bases outside the gene matches: 3. CDR1 is MNHEY, CDR2 SMNVEV, per germline (reference sequence). The CDR3 length is 13 residues. As DNA, the CDR3 is TGTGCCAGCTTAGCGGGGGGTACCTACGAGCAGTACTTC. It translates to CASLAGGTYEQYF.

The chain couples TRBV24-1 to TRBJ2-7, with TRBD1 matching 10 bases. This CDR3 spans 14 amino acids. Germline assignment: CDR1 KGHDR and CDR2 SFDVKD. V trimming: 6 bases; J trimming: 2 bases; junction bases outside the gene matches: 3. This CDR3 reads CATSRTGGPYEQYF. CDR3 sequence (DNA): TGTGCCACCAGTCGGACAGGGGGTCCCTACGAGCAGTACTTC.

The chain couples TRBV6-1 to TRBJ1-5; no reliable D call. V was clipped by 0 bases and J by 9 bases, with 12 bases between them. CDR3 length equals 14 residues. Germline-derived CDR1 and CDR2 are MNHNS and SASEGT. The CDR3 spells CASSEATVIRPQHF. CDR3 sequence (DNA): TGTGCCAGCAGTGAAGCGACTGTCATTAGGCCCCAGCATTTT.

The chain couples TRBV19 to TRBJ2-6, with 7 bases matching TRBD1. CDR1 and CDR2 from the germline V gene are LNHDA and SQIVND (reference sequence). The length of the CDR3 is 18 residues. V shed 2 bases, J shed 0 bases, and the junction held 7 bases outside the gene matches. DNA for the CDR3: TGTGCCAGTAGTATAAGGGGGCAGGGGAGCTCTGGGGCCAACGTCCTGACTTTC. Translated: CASSIRGQGSSGANVLTF.

The chain uses TRBV5-6 and TRBJ2-7; 7 positions match TRBD1. There are 14 residues in the CDR3. The germline gives CDR1 SGHDT, CDR2 YYEEEE. V was pared by 0 bases and J by 3 bases, with 3 bases of the junction left unmatched. The CDR3 is CASSLGGQVYEQYF. For the CDR3, the DNA is TGTGCCAGCAGCTTGGGTGGACAGGTCTACGAGCAGTACTTC. Looking up the rest from reference TRBV5-6 and TRBJ2-7 gives the full variable domain: DAGVTQSPTHLIKTRGQQVTLRCSPKSGHDTVSWYQQALGQGPQFIFQYYEEEERQRGNFPDRFSGHQFPNYSSELNVNALLLGDSALYLCASSLGGQVYEQYFGPGTRLTVT.

CDR3 in amino acids: CASRSTSASAYEQYF. CDR3 nucleotide sequence: TGTGCCAGCAGGTCCACTAGCGCGTCGGCCTACGAGCAGTACTTC. The chain links TRBV7-2 to TRBJ2-7, with TRBD2 matching over 7 bases. The CDR3 has 15 amino acids. V dropped 6 bases and J dropped 2; count of bases not matched to a gene: 10. Germline lookup yields CDR1 SGHTA and CDR2 FQGNSA.

The chain recombines TRBV19 with TRBJ1-2, with TRBD1 matching over 8 bases. From germline, CDR1 is LNHDA and CDR2 SQIVND (reference sequence). Trimming cost V 9 bases and J 8 bases; bases outside gene matches: 8. The CDR3 is made up of 12 amino acids. The CDR3 DNA reads TGTGCCAGCTGGACAGGGTATTACGGCTACACCTTC. It is translated as CASWTGYYGYTF. Complete variable domain (other parts from reference TRBV19 and TRBJ1-2): DGGITQSPKYLFRKEGQNVTLSCEQNLNHDAMYWYRQDPGQGLRLIYYSQIVNDFQKGDIAEGYSVSREKKESFPLTVTSAQKNPTAFYLCASWTGYYGYTFGSGTRLTVV.

This rearrangement joins TRBV19 to TRBJ1-4; 10 bases align to TRBD1. Germline CDR1 reads LNHDA; CDR2 reads SQIVND (reference sequence). This CDR3 contains 14 residues. Trimming took 7 bases from V and 7 from J; bases not matched to a gene: 6. The CDR3 reads CASNRQGASEKLFF. The CDR3 DNA reads TGTGCCAGTAACCGACAGGGGGCCTCTGAAAAACTGTTTTTT.

V and J are TRBV25-1 and TRBJ1-1; D gene ambiguous. The CDR3 contains 12 residues. Germline CDR1 reads MGHDK; CDR2 reads SYGVNS. Trimming removed 6 bases at V and 4 bases at J, with 9 bases between. For the CDR3, the DNA is TGTGCCAGCAGAGGGAGTGCCACTGAAGCTTTCTTT. Protein: CASRGSATEAFF.

The V call is TRBV2, the J call TRBJ2-5, with D unclear. The CDR3 covers 11 residues. Germline CDR1 and CDR2: SNHLY and FYNNEI. Trimming pared 6 bases from V and 13 bases from J, leaving 15 bases between. The CDR3 bases are TGTGCCAGCAGGGCAGGTCCTCTGGGGTACTTC. Translation gives CASRAGPLGYF.

The genes are TRBV11-3 and TRBJ2-1; possibly TRBD2 for D (6 bases). Trimming stripped 3 bases from V and 7 bases from J, with 13 bases between. The CDR3 consists of 14 residues. Germline V gene data show CDR1 as SGHNT and CDR2 as YENEEA. The CDR3 DNA reads TGTGCCAGCAGCTTCGATGGTGGGAGGAATGAGCAGTTCTTC. It codes for CASSFDGGRNEQFF.

The chain couples TRBV6-5 to TRBJ1-2, with 8 bases fitting TRBD1. The V segment lost 2 bases and the J segment 4 bases; nucleotides outside the gene matches: 6. The CDR3 is 15 residues long. Germline V CDR1 and CDR2: MNHEY, SVGAGI. CDR3 region: CASSYQHRGTYGYTF. The CDR3 bases are TGTGCCAGCAGTTACCAACACAGGGGGACCTATGGCTACACCTTC.

The V gene is TRBV7-3, the J gene TRBJ2-3; D not resolved. V was cut by 4 bases and J by 4 bases, with 9 bases left in between. This CDR3 has 13 residues. In germline, CDR1 is SGHTA, CDR2 FQGTGA. The CDR3 sequence is CASSSLHPDTQYF. CDR3 nucleotide sequence: TGTGCCAGCAGCTCCCTGCATCCAGATACGCAGTATTTT. The full variable domain, rest sourced from reference TRBV7-3 and TRBJ2-3, is GAGVSQTPSNKVTEKGKYVELRCDPISGHTALYWYRQSLGQGPEFLIYFQGTGAADDSGLPNDRFFAVRPEGSVSTLKIQRTERGDSAVYLCASSSLHPDTQYFGPGTRLTVL.

This rearrangement joins TRBV18 to TRBJ2-7; TRBD2 matches at 9 bases. V lost 2 bases, J lost 1 base, and 6 bases stayed unmatched. This CDR3 has 16 residues. Germline lookup yields CDR1 KGHSH and CDR2 LQKENI. The CDR3 DNA reads as TGTGCCAGCTCACCAGGTCGGCGGGAGGGTTCCTACGAGCAGTACTTC. Translating it yields CASSPGRREGSYEQYF.

This clone was seen once. V usage is TRBV29-1 and J usage is TRBJ2-7, with 14 bases lining up with TRBD2. Germline trimming cut 7 bases from V and 2 bases from J; bases unmatched to any gene: 7. The germline gives CDR1 SQVTM, CDR2 ANQGSEA. This CDR3 region has 15 residues. CDR3 nucleotide sequence: TGCAGCGCATCCGGGACTAGCGGGGGAGCCTACGAGCAGTACTTC. Translation gives CSASGTSGGAYEQYF.

V is TRBV10-3 and J is TRBJ1-1; the D is unclear. V was pared by 3 bases and J by 1 base, with 6 bases between. CDR1 is ENHRY, CDR2 SYGVKD, per germline. The CDR3 loop spans 13 amino acids. The CDR3 nucleotides read TGTGCCATCAGTGACCTCGGGAACACTGAAGCTTTCTTT. Translating gives CAISDLGNTEAFF.

J is TRBJ1-2 and V is TRBV25-1; a weak D match, TRBD1 (5 bases). The CDR3 spans 14 residues. Trimming took 4 bases from V and 3 from J, leaving 12 bases between them. Per the germline V gene, CDR1 is MGHDK and CDR2 is SYGVNS. The CDR3 reads CASSATGTHYGYTF. CDR3 bases: TGTGCCAGCAGTGCTACCGGGACCCACTATGGCTACACCTTC.

The V call is TRBV30, the J call TRBJ1-5, with D possibly TRBD1 on 5 matching bases. Germline V CDR1 and CDR2: GTSNPN, SVGIG (reference sequence). V shed 4 bases and J shed 9 bases, with 13 bases lying between them. There are 12 residues in the CDR3. In DNA, the CDR3 is TGTGCCTGGACCCAGGGTCGGGGGCCCCAGCATTTT. The encoded protein is CAWTQGRGPQHF. The entire variable domain, with the rest obtained from reference TRBV30 and TRBJ1-5, is as follows: SQTIHQWPATLVQPVGSPLSLECTVEGTSNPNLYWYRQAAGRGLQLLFYSVGIGQISSEVPQNLSASRPQDRQFILSSKKLLLSDSGFYLCAWTQGRGPQHFGDGTRLSIL.

The chain uses TRBV4-1 and TRBJ1-1; a weak D match, TRBD1 (6 bases). The CDR3 spans 15 residues. CDR1 and CDR2 (germline): MGHRA, YSYEKL. The V end was cut by 4 bases, the J end by 2 bases, with 14 bases between. As DNA, the CDR3 is TGCGCCAGCAGCCTTCTGGACAGACTTAACACTGAAGCTTTCTTT. Its protein product is CASSLLDRLNTEAFF.

The chain recombines TRBV12-3 or TRBV12-4 with TRBJ1-1, with D unclear. The CDR3 is 13 residues long. V was shortened by 3 bases and J by 1 base, with 6 bases between the two germline ends. CDR3 coding DNA: TGTGCCAGCAGTTTGCACCAGAACACTGAAGCTTTCTTT. Residues: CASSLHQNTEAFF.

V and J are TRBV11-2 and TRBJ2-1, with D perhaps TRBD2 (6 bases). This CDR3 is built from 18 residues. Germline-derived CDR1 and CDR2 are SGHAT and FQNNGV. The V end lost 7 bases, the J end lost 0 bases, and 22 bases lay between the germline ends. The CDR3 protein is CASTMGLGLPSSYNEQFF. CDR3 bases: TGTGCCAGCACAATGGGATTGGGACTCCCGAGCTCCTACAATGAGCAGTTCTTC.

The chain has TRBV7-2 and TRBJ1-1; possibly TRBD1 for D (6 bases). V lost 5 bases and J lost 7, with 20 bases in between. Looked up from germline, CDR1 is SGHTA and CDR2 is FQGNSA. The CDR3 covers 15 residues. The CDR3 nucleotides read TGTGCCAGCAGCCCCCTTGGGAGGGGACACTTTGAAGCTTTCTTT. It translates to CASSPLGRGHFEAFF. Full variable domain (outside the CDR3, taken from reference TRBV7-2 and TRBJ1-1): GAGVSQSPSNKVTEKGKDVELRCDPISGHTALYWYRQSLGQGLEFLIYFQGNSAPDKSGLPSDRFSAERTGGSVSTLTIQRTQQEDSAVYLCASSPLGRGHFEAFFGQGTRLTVV.

The CDR3 here is CASSLVVKIAGELFF. The CDR3 DNA follows: TGTGCCAGCAGCTTGGTGGTAAAGATAGCCGGGGAGCTGTTTTTT. V is TRBV5-5 and J is TRBJ2-2; D remains ambiguous. CDR1 and CDR2 from the germline V gene are SGHKS and YYEKEE (reference sequence). CDR3 length: 15 residues. Trimming removed 0 bases at V and 6 bases at J, with 12 bases between.

This clone has just one count. This chain joins TRBV7-9 and TRBJ1-5; D is ambiguous. Per the germline V gene, CDR1 is SEHNR and CDR2 is FQNEAQ (reference sequence). The CDR3 has 13 amino acids. V lost 5 bases and J 5 bases, leaving 10 bases between the germline ends. CDR3 residues: CASSLGEYQPQHF. The CDR3 region has the DNA TGTGCCAGCAGCCTCGGGGAGTATCAGCCCCAGCATTTT.